A single T cell receptor (beta chain) is shown here with its context. The CDR3 totals 13 residues. Deletions cut 7 bases from V and 9 bases from J, with 19 bases between. Germline V gene sequence: CDR1 SNHLY, CDR2 FYNNEI. The record originates from a study of cytomegalovirus exposure and HLA in healthy donors. From the 120-subject validation cohort, which was separate from the approximately 670-subject first cohort, the donors were drawn. Profiled with immunoSEQ multiplex PCR; TCRdb holds only in-frame clones, not every one. The sample includes more than 300,000 clones, 70% to 90% seen only once; the top ten take 0.75% to 0.85%.

Sequencing was performed on PBMCs. The chain combines TRBV2 with TRBJ2-7, with D possibly being TRBD1 (6 bases). The sequence was collected from a woman aged 18-29 years in good health and CMV-seronegative. CDR3 in DNA: TGTGCCAGCAACGGACAGACGGCCCGGGGGCAGTACTTC. Translation gives CASNGQTARGQYF.